What follows is one TCR beta chain and its context. This specimen belongs to a study of T cells after yellow fever vaccination. Via MiXCR, TCRdb re-called the 5' RACE reads, giving one row per CDR3 protein. Of under 500,000 distinct CDR3 sequences in the sample, about 17% were seen once. Germline loops: CDR1 SGHTA, CDR2 FQGNSA. The V end was cut by 3 bases, the J end by 6 bases, with 9 bases between. The CDR3 covers 13 residues. The receptor comes from a man younger than 35 who received the YFV17D yellow fever vaccine. The sequencing used PBMCs, collected before the yellow fever booster vaccination. The V and J genes are TRBV7-2 and TRBJ2-1; the D is unclear. Here the CDR3 DNA reads TGTGCCAGCAGCTTGCGTCCTATCAATGAGCAGTTCTTC. It codes for CASSLRPINEQFF.